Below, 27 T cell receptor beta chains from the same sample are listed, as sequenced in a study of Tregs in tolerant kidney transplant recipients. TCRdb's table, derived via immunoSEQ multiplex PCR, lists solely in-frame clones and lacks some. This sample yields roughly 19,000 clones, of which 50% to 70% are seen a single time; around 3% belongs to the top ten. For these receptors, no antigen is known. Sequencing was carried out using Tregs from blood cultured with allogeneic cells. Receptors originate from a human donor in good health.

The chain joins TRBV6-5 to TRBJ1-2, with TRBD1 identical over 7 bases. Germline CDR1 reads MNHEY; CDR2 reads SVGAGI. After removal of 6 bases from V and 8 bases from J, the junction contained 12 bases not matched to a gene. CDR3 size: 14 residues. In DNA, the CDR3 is TGTGCCAGCAGACGGGACAGACGGCTGGAGGGCTACACCTTC. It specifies CASRRDRRLEGYTF.

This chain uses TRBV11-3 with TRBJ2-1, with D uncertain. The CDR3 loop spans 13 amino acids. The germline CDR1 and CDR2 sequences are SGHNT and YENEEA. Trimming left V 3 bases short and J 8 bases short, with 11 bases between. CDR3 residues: CASSFNNGYEQFF. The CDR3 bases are TGTGCCAGCAGCTTTAACAACGGATATGAGCAGTTCTTC.

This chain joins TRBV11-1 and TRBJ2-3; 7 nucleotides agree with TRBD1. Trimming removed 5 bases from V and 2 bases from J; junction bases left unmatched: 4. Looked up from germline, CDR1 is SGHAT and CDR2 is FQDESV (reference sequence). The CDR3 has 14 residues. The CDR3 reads CASSPGTDTDTQYF. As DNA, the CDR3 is TGTGCCAGCAGCCCCGGGACAGACACAGATACGCAGTATTTT.

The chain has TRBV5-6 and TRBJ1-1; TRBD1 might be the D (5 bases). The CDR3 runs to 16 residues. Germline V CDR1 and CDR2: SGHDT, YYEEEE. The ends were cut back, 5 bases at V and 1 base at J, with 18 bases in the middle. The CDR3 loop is CASRGGYGGRNTEAFF. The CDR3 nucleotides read TGTGCCAGCAGGGGGGGATACGGAGGGAGGAACACTGAAGCTTTCTTT.

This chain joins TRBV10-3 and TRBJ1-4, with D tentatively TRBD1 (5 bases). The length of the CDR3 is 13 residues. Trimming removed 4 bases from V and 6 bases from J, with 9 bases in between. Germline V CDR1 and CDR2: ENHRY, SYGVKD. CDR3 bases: TGTGCCATCAGTGGACAGTTTGATGAAAAACTGTTTTTT. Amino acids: CAISGQFDEKLFF.

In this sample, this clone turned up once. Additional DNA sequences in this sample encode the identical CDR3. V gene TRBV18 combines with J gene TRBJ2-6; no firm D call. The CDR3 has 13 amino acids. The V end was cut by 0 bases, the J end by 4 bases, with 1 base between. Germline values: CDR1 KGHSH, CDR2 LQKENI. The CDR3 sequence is CASSPPGANVLTF. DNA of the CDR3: TGTGCCAGCTCACCACCCGGGGCCAACGTCCTGACTTTC.

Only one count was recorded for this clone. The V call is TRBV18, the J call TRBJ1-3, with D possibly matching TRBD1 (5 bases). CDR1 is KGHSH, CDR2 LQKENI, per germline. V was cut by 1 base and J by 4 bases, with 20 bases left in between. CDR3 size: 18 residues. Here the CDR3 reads CASSPRAAAGTSGNTIYF. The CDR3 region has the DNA TGTGCCAGCTCACCACGGGCCGCGGCAGGGACTTCCGGAAACACCATATATTTT.

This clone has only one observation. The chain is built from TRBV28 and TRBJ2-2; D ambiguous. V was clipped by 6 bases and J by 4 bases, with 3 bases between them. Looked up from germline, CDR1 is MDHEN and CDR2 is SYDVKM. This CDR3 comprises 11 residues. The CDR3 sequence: CASSITGELFF. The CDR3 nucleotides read TGTGCCAGCAGCATCACCGGGGAGCTGTTTTTT. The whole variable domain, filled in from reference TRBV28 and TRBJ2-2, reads DVKVTQSSRYLVKRTGEKVFLECVQDMDHENMFWYRQDPGLGLRLIYFSYDVKMKEKGDIPEGYSVSREKKERFSLILESASTNQTSMYLCASSITGELFFGEGSRLTVL.

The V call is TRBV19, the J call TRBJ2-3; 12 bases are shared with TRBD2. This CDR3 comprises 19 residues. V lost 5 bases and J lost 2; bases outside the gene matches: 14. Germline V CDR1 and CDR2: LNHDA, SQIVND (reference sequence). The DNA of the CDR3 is TGTGCCAGTAGTCCTCTCTGGGGAACTAGCGGGGGGTACACAGATACGCAGTATTTT. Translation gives CASSPLWGTSGGYTDTQYF. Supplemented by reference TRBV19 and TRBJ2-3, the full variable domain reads DGGITQSPKYLFRKEGQNVTLSCEQNLNHDAMYWYRQDPGQGLRLIYYSQIVNDFQKGDIAEGYSVSREKKESFPLTVTSAQKNPTAFYLCASSPLWGTSGGYTDTQYFGPGTRLTVL.

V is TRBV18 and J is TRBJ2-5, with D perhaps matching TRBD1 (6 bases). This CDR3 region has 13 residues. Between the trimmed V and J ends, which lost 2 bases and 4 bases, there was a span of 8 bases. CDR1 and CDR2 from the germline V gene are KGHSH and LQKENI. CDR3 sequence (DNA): TGTGCCAGCTCACCAGGACAGATAGAGACCCAGTACTTC. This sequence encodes CASSPGQIETQYF.

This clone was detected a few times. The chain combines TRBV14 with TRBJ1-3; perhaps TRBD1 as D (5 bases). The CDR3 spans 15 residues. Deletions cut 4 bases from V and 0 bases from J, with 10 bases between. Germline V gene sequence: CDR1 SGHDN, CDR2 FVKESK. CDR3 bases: TGTGCCAGCAGCCGGGACCACTTCTCTGGAAACACCATATATTTT. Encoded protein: CASSRDHFSGNTIYF.

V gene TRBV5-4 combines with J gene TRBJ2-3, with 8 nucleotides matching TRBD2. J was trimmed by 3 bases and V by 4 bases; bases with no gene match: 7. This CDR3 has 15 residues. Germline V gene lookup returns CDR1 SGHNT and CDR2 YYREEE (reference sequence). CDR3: CASSPSGRGTDTQYF. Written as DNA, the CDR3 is TGTGCCAGCAGCCCTAGCGGGCGGGGGACAGATACGCAGTATTTT.

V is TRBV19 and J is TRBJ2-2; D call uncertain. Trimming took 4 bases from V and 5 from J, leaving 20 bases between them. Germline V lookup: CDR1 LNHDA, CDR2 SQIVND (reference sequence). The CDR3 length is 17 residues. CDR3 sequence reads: CASSTPGRAKWTGELFF. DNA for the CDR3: TGTGCCAGTAGTACCCCAGGAAGGGCTAAATGGACCGGGGAGCTGTTTTTT.

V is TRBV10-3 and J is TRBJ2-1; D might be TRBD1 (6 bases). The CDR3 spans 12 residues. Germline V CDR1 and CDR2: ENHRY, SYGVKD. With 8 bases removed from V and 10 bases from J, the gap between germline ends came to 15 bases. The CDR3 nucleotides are TGTGCCATCTCCACAGGGCCGGCGGAGCAGTTCTTC. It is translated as CAISTGPAEQFF.

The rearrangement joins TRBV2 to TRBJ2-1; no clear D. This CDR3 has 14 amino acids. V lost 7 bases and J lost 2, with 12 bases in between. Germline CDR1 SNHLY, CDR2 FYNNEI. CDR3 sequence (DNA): TGTGCCAGCATAGAGCTAGGCCCCTACAATGAGCAGTTCTTC. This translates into CASIELGPYNEQFF.

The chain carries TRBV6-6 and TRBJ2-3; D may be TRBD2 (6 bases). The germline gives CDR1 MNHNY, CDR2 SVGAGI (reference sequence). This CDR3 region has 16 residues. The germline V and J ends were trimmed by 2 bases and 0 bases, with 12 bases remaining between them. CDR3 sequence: CASSYGRGLSTDTQYF. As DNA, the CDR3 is TGTGCCAGCAGTTACGGGCGGGGTCTAAGCACAGATACGCAGTATTTT.

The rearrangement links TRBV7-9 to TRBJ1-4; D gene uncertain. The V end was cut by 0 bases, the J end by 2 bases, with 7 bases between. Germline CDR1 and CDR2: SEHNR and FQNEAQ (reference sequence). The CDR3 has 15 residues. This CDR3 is CASSLARTTNEKLFF. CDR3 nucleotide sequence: TGTGCCAGCAGCTTAGCGCGGACGACTAATGAAAAACTGTTTTTT.

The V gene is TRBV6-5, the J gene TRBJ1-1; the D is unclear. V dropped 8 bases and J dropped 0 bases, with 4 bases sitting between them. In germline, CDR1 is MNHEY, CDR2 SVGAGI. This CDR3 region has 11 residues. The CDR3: CASFLNTEAFF. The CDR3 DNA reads TGTGCCAGCTTTCTGAACACTGAAGCTTTCTTT.

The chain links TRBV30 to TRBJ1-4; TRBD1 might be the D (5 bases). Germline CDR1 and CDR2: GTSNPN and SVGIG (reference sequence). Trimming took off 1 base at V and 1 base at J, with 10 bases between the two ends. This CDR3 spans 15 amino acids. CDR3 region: CAWSEGWGTNEKLFF. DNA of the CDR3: TGTGCCTGGAGTGAGGGGTGGGGAACTAATGAAAAACTGTTTTTT.

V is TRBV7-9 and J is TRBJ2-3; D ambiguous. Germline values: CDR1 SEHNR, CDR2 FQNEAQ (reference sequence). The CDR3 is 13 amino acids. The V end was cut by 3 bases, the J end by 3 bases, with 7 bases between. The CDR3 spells CASSFLPTDTQYF. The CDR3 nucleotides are TGTGCCAGCAGCTTCCTCCCAACAGATACGCAGTATTTT.

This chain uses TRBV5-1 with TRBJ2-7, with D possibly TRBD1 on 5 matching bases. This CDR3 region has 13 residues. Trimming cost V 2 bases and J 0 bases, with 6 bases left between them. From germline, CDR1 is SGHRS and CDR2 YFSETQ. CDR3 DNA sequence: TGCGCCAGCAGCTTTCAGGGCTCCTACGAGCAGTACTTC. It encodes CASSFQGSYEQYF.

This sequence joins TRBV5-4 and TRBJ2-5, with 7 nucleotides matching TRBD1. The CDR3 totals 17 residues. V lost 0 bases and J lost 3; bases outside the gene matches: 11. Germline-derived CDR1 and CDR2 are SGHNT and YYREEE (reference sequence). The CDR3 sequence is CASSLDGRQGVKETQYF. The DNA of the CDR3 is TGTGCCAGCAGCTTGGACGGACGCCAGGGGGTAAAAGAGACCCAGTACTTC. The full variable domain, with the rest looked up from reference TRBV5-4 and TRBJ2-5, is ETGVTQSPTHLIKTRGQQVTLRCSSQSGHNTVSWYQQALGQGPQFIFQYYREEENGRGNFPPRFSGLQFPNYSSELNVNALELDDSALYLCASSLDGRQGVKETQYFGPGTRLLVL.

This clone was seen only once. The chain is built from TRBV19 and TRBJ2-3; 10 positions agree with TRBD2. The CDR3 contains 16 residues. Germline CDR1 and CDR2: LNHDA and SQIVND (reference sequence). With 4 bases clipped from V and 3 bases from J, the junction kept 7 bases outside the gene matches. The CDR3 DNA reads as TGTGCCAGTAGTAGATTAGCGGGGGGAGTGACAGATACGCAGTATTTT. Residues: CASSRLAGGVTDTQYF.

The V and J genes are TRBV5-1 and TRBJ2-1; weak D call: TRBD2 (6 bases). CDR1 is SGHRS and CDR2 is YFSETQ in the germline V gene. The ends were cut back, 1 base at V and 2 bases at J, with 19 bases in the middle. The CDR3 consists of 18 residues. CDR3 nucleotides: TGCGCCAGCAGCTTGTTGGGCGGGGCTAGCCCCCCCTACAATGAGCAGTTCTTC. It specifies CASSLLGGASPPYNEQFF.

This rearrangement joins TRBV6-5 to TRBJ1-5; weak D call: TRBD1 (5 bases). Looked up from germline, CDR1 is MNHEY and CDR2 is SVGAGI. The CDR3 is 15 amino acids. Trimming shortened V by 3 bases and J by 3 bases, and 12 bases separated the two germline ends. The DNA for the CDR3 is TGTGCCAGCAGTTATCCCGGGACCTTCAATCAGCCCCAGCATTTT. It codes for CASSYPGTFNQPQHF.

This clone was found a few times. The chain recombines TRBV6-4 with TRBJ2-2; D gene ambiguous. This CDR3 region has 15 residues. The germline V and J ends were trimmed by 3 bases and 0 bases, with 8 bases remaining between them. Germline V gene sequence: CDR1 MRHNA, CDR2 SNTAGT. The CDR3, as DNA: TGTGCCAGCAGTGAACAGCCTACGAACACCGGGGAGCTGTTTTTT. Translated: CASSEQPTNTGELFF.

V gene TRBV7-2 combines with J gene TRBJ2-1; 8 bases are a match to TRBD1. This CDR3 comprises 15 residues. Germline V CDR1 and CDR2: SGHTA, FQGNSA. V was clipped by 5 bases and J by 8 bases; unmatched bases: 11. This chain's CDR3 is CASSPQGGTPHEQFF. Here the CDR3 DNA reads TGTGCCAGCAGCCCACAGGGGGGAACCCCCCATGAGCAGTTCTTC.